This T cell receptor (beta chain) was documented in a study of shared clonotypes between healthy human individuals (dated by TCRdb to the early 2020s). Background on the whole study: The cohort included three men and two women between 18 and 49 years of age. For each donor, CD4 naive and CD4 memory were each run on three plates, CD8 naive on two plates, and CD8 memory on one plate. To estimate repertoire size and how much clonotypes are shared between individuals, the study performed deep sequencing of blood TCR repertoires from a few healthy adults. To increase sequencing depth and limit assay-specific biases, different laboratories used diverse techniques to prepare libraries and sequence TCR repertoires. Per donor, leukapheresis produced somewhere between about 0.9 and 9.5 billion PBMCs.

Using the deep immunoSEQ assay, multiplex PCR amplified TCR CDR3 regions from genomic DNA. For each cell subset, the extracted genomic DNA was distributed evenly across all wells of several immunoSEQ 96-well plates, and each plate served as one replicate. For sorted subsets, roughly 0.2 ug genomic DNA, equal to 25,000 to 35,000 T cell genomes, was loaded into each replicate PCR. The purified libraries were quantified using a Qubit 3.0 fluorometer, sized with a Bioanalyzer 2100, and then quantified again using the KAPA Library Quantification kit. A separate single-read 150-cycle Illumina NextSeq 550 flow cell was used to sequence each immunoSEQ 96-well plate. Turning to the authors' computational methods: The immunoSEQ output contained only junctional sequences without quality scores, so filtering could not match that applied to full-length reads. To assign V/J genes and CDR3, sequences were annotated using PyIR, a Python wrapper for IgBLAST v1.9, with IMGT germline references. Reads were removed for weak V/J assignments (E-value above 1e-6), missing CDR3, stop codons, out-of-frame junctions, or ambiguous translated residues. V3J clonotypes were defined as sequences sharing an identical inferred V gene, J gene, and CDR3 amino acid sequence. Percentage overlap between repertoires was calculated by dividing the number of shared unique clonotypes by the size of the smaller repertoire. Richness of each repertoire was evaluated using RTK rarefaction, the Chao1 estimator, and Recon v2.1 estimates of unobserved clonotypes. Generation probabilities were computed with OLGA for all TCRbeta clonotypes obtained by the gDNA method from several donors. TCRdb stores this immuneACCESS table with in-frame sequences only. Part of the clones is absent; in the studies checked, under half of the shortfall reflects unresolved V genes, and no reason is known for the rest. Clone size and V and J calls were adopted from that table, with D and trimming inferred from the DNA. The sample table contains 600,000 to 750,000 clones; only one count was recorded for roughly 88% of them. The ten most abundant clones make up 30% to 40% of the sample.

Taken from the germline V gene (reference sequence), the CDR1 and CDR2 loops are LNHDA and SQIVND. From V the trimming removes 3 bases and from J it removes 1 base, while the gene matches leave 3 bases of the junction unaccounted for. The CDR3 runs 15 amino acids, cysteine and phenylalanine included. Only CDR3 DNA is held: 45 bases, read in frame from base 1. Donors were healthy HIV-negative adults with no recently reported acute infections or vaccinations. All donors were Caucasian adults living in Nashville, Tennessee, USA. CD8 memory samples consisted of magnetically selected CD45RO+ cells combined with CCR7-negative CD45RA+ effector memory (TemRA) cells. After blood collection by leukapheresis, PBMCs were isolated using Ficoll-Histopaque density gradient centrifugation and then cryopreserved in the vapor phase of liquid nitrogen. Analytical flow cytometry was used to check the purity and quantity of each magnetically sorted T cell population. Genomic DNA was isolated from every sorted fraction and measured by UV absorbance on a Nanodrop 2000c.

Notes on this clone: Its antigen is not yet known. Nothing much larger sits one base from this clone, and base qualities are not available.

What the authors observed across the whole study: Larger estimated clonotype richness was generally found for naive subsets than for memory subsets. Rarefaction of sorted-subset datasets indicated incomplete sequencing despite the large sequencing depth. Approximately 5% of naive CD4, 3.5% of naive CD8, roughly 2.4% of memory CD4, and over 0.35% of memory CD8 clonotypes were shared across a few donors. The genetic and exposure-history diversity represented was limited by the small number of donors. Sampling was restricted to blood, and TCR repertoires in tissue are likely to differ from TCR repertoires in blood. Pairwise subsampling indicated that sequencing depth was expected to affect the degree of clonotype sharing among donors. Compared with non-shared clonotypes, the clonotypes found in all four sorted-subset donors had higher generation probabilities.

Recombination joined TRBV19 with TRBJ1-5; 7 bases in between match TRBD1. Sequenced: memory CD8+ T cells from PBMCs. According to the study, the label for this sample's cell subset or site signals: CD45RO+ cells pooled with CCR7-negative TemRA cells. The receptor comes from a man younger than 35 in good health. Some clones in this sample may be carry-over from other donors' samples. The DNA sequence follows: TGTGCCAGTAGTATCGACAGGGACAGCAATCAGCCCCAGCATTTT. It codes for CASSIDRDSNQPQHF.